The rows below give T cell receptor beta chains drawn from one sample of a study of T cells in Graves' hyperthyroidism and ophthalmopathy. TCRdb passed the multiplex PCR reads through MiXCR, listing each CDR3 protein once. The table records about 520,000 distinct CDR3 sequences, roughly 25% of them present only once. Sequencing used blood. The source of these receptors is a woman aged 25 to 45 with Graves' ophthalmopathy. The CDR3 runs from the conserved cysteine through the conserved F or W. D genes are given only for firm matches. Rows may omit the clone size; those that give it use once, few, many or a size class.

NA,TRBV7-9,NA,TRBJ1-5,TGTGCCAGCAGCTTAGTTGGGGAAGGCAATCAGCCCCAGCATTTT,CASSLVGEGNQPQHF
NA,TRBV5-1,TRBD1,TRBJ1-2,TGCGCCAGCAGCTCAACCGGGACAGCCTATGGCTACACCTTC,CASSSTGTAYGYTF
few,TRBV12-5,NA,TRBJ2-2,TGTGCTAGTGGTTTGGTAATAGTTGGCGGGGAGCTGTTTTTT,CASGLVIVGGELFF
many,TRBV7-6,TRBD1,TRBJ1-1,TGTGCCAGCAGCGGGAGGGGGCTTAACACTGAAGCTTTCTTT,CASSGRGLNTEAFF
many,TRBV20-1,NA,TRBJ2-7,TGCAGTGCCCACCCGGCATCGGGGGAGCAGTACTTC,CSAHPASGEQYF
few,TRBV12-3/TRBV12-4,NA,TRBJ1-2,TGTGCCAGCAGTTTAGACAGGTTCCAAGCCTATGGCTACACCTTC,CASSLDRFQAYGYTF
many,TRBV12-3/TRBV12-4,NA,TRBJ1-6,TGTGCCAGCAGTTACGGGATCAATTCACCCCTCCACTTT,CASSYGINSPLHF
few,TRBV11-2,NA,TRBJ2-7,TGTGCCAGCAGCTTAGCAGACGGGACTCTCTACGAGCAGTACTTC,CASSLADGTLYEQYF
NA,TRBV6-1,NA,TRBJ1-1,TGTGCCAGCAGACGGACCATGAACACTGAAGCTTTCTTT,CASRRTMNTEAFF
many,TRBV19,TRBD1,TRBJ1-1,TGTGCCAGTAGTAATTACCGGGACAGGGTTGGTGAAGCTTTCTTT,CASSNYRDRVGEAFF
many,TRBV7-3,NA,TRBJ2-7,TGTGCCAGCAGCACAGCCTACGAGCAGTACTTC,CASSTAYEQYF
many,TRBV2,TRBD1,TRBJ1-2,TGTGCCAGCAGGAGGACAGGCGATGACGCTAGTGGCTACACCTTC,CASRRTGDDASGYTF
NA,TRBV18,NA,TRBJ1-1,TGTGCCAGCTCACCACCTTCCCGGGCACAGAACACTGAAGCTTTCTTT,CASSPPSRAQNTEAFF
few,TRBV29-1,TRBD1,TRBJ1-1,TGCAGCGTATCCAGGGGGACCGCTGAAGCTTTCTTT,CSVSRGTAEAFF
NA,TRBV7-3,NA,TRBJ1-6,TGTGCCAGCAGCTTAGCGGGCCTTAGTTCACCCCTCCACTTT,CASSLAGLSSPLHF
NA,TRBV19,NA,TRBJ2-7,TGTGCCAGTAGTCGGATTGCCTACGAGCAGTACTTC,CASSRIAYEQYF
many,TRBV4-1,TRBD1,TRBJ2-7,TGCGCCAGCAGCCGAGCAGGGACAGGGCCCACCTACGAGCAGTACTTC,CASSRAGTGPTYEQYF
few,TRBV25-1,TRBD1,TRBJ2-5,TGTGCCAGCGAACCACTAAAGGGGGCACCGAACATCCAAGAGACCCAGTACTTC,CASEPLKGAPNIQETQYF
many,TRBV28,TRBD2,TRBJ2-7,TGTGCCACCCGGACGCCCGGGGGGTCCGAGCAGTACTTC,CATRTPGGSEQYF
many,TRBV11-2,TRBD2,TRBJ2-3,TGTGCCAGCAGCTTGGATGGTAGCGGGGGGGTCACAGATACGCAGTATTTT,CASSLDGSGGVTDTQYF
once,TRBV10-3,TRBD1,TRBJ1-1,TGTGCCAATGCCGGGACAGAGGACACTGAAGCTTTCTTT,CANAGTEDTEAFF
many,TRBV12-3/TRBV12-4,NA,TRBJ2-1,TGTGCCAGCACCCTTGGGACCCAGGATGAGCAGTTCTTC,CASTLGTQDEQFF
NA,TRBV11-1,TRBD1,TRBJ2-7,TGTGCCAGCAGCTCTCCTGACAGGGAAGTCGAGCAGTACTTC,CASSSPDREVEQYF
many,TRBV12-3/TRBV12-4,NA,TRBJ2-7,TGTGCCAGCAGTCCCCCGGGGCCGCACTACGAGCAGTACTTC,CASSPPGPHYEQYF
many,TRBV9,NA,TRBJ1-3,TGTGCCAGCAGCACCAGCCAAGGCTCTGGAAACACCATATATTTT,CASSTSQGSGNTIYF
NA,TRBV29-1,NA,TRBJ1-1,TGCAGCGTCACTATAGGAGGACTGAACACTGAAGCTTTCTTT,CSVTIGGLNTEAFF
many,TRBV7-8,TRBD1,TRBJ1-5,TGTGCCAGCAGCTCAACCGGGACAGGGGGCCAACCCCAGCATTTT,CASSSTGTGGQPQHF
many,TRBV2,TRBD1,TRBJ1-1,TGTGCCAGCACCACCAGACAGGGTTCGAACACTGAAGCTTTCTTT,CASTTRQGSNTEAFF
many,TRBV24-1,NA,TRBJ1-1,TGTGCCACCAGCCGAACAGGGAACACTGAAGCTTTCTTT,CATSRTGNTEAFF
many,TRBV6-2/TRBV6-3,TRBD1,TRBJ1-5,TGTGCCAGCCACAGGGGCAGAGGTCAGCCCCAGCATTTT,CASHRGRGQPQHF
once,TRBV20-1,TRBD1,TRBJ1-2,TGCAGTGCTAGAGGAGGGCAGGGGGGAAACTATGGCTACACCTTC,CSARGGQGGNYGYTF
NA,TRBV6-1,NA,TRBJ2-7,TGTGCCAGCACCGGGACATTATCCTACGAGCAGTACTTC,CASTGTLSYEQYF
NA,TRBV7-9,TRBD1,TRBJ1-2,TGTGCCAGCAGCCCTCGACAGGGGGCAGTTTATGGCTACACCTTC,CASSPRQGAVYGYTF
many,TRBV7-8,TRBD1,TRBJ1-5,TGTGCCAGCAGCGGGACAGGGGTTCAGCCCCAGCATTTT,CASSGTGVQPQHF
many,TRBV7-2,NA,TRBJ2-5,TGTGCCAGCAGCTTTGTTGACCGTGAGACCCAGTACTTC,CASSFVDRETQYF
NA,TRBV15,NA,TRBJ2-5,TGTGCCACCAGCAGAATATTTGGGGCTGGTACCCAGTACTTC,CATSRIFGAGTQYF
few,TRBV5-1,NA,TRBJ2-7,TGCGCCAGCAGCTTGGGGACTGACACCTTCTCCTACGAGCAGTACTTC,CASSLGTDTFSYEQYF
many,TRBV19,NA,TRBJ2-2,TGTGCCAGTAAGAGGAACACCGGGGAGCTGTTTTTT,CASKRNTGELFF
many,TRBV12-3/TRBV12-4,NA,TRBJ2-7,TGTGCCAGCAGCCCGGCTTACTACGAGCAGTACTTC,CASSPAYYEQYF
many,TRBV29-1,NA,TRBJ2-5,TGCAGCGCTCGGGACTTACAAGTGGAGACCCAGTACTTC,CSARDLQVETQYF
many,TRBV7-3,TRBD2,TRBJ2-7,TGTGCCAGCAGCTTAAGGGCTAGCGGGGGGCCCTACGAGCAGTACTTC,CASSLRASGGPYEQYF
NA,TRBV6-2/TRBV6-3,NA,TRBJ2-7,TGTGCCAGCAGTTACCATGACCCGGGGGTATGGTACGAGCAGTACTTC,CASSYHDPGVWYEQYF
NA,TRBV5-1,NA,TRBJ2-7,TGCGCCAGCAGCTTGGACGGATTGAGCTCCTACGAGCAGTACTTC,CASSLDGLSSYEQYF
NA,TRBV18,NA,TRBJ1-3,TGTGCCAGCACCGAATACTCTGGAAACACCATATATTTT,CASTEYSGNTIYF
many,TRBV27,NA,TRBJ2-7,TGTGCCAGCAGTTTAGGAAGGGTAGAGCAGTACTTC,CASSLGRVEQYF
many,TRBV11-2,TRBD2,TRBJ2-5,TGTGCCAGCGGGGTAGCGGGGAACAAAGAGACCCAGTACTTC,CASGVAGNKETQYF
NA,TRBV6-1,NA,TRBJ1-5,TGTGCCAGCAGACCCGGACTGAATAGCAATCAGCCCCAGCATTTT,CASRPGLNSNQPQHF
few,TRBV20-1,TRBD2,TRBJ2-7,TGCAGTGCTTCTACTAGCGCGTATGTTACCTACGAGCAGTACTTC,CSASTSAYVTYEQYF
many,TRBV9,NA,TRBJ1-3,TGTGCCAGCAGCGTAGCTGATACGGCTGGAAACACCATATATTTT,CASSVADTAGNTIYF
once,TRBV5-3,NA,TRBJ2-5,TGTGCCAGCAGCTCCCAGGTACCTACGGAGACCCAGTACTTC,CASSSQVPTETQYF
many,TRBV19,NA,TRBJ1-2,TGTGCCAGTGGAGACAGAGGCGTCGCCTATGGCTACACCTTC,CASGDRGVAYGYTF
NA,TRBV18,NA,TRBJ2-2,TGTGCCAGCTCACCGAACATGGGACGGAACACCGGGGAGCTGTTTTTT,CASSPNMGRNTGELFF
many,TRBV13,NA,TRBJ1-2,TGTGCCAGCAGCCGTCCCCCGGGTACTAACTATGGCTACACCTTC,CASSRPPGTNYGYTF
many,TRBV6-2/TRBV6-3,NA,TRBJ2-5,TGTGCCAGCAGTTACTCACCACAAGAGACCCAGTACTTC,CASSYSPQETQYF